The clone carrying this TCR beta chain occurred a few times. The data were taken from a study of blood T cell repertoires in COVID-19. Looking at the study overall: Italy, Spain and the United States were the sources of the convalescent and acute COVID-19 samples. The cDNA or gDNA used as material had been derived from T cells, B-cell-depleted T cells, or PBMCs.

Original processing methods: Estimates of nucleated cell counts were drawn from the amplification of reference gene primers. Generated by immunoSEQ multiplex PCR, the TCRdb table keeps only in-frame clones and is missing some. V and J calls and clone size follow that table, whereas D and trimming were derived from the DNA. The sample includes about 190,000 clones, 80% to 90% of them seen just once. The sequence came from a man aged 65 to 85 with active or convalescent COVID-19. Sequencing was performed on peripheral blood.

DNA of the CDR3: TGTGCCAGTAGTCCGAACGAGGGCTTCCCAGGGCATTTT. Amino acids: CASSPNEGFPGHF. The chain has TRBV19 and TRBJ1-5; the D is unclear. The CDR3 is 13 amino acids. Looked up from germline, CDR1 is LNHDA and CDR2 is SQIVND (reference sequence). V was trimmed by 5 bases and J by 15 bases, leaving 20 bases between them.